The rows below give T cell receptor beta chains drawn from one sample of a study of CD8 T cells in ankylosing spondylitis. TCRdb used MiXCR to reprocess the 5' RACE reads, holding one entry per CDR3 protein. The profile shows about 390,000 distinct CDR3 sequences, approximately 20% of them singletons. Specimen: blood, either unsorted or a sorted T cell fraction (not recorded which). These receptors originate from a male donor with ankylosing spondylitis. CDR3s include the opening cysteine and the closing phenylalanine or tryptophan.

J: TRBJ1-1
V: TRBV24-1
CDR3: CATRNPPGRSNTEAFF

J: TRBJ2-1
V: TRBV5-1
CDR3: CASSWGLAGVYSYNEQFF

J: TRBJ2-7
V: TRBV12-3/TRBV12-4
CDR3: CASSLLGLEQYF

J: TRBJ2-5
V: TRBV5-1
CDR3: CASSPVGPLETQYF

J: TRBJ2-7
V: TRBV4-3
CDR3: CASSQDLLAGEQYF

J: TRBJ1-3
V: TRBV9
CDR3: CASGQSSGNTIYF

J: TRBJ1-5
V: TRBV3-1
CDR3: CASSQHWGNQPQHF

J: TRBJ2-5
V: TRBV19
CDR3: CASSSAFGRETQYF

J: TRBJ2-7
V: TRBV3-1
CDR3: CASRGESYEQYF

J: TRBJ2-5
V: TRBV2
CDR3: CASSEAVAGGSETQYF

J: TRBJ1-2
V: TRBV28
CDR3: CASRTGGERYYTF

J: TRBJ2-1
V: TRBV15
CDR3: CATSRDMGGSYNEQFF

J: TRBJ1-2
V: TRBV4-1
CDR3: CASSQRGIEGAANYGYTF

J: TRBJ2-7
V: TRBV7-6
CDR3: CASSLKGDEQYF

J: TRBJ1-4
V: TRBV9
CDR3: CASSLLDQVGEKLFF

J: TRBJ2-5
V: TRBV5-6
CDR3: CASSLVGYREETQYF

J: TRBJ2-7
V: TRBV29-1
CDR3: CSGSSSYEQYF

J: TRBJ1-2
V: TRBV6-1
CDR3: CATQGPGQLGYTF

J: TRBJ2-7
V: TRBV20-1
CDR3: CSALDVNSYEQYF

J: TRBJ1-1
V: TRBV9
CDR3: CASSVVGHEKAFF

J: TRBJ2-2
V: TRBV27
CDR3: CASSLYPGLDSGELFF

J: TRBJ2-7
V: TRBV6-5
CDR3: CASSYSTFIYEQYF

J: TRBJ2-3
V: TRBV7-8
CDR3: CASSYRGQYTQYF

J: TRBJ2-1
V: TRBV7-7
CDR3: CASSLTGGLDEQFF

J: TRBJ2-3
V: TRBV15
CDR3: CATSGDSGKVTDTQYF

J: TRBJ2-7
V: TRBV5-1
CDR3: CASSYRTGQGSYEQYF

J: TRBJ2-3
V: TRBV27
CDR3: CASFPVGLAATDTQYF

J: TRBJ1-1
V: TRBV29-1
CDR3: CTNLPNGNTEAFF

J: TRBJ1-2
V: TRBV12-3/TRBV12-4
CDR3: CASSFGPMENGYTF

J: TRBJ2-1
V: TRBV29-1
CDR3: CSVEAGGGGEQFF

J: TRBJ2-5
V: TRBV20-1
CDR3: CSARDRLAGQETQYF

J: TRBJ2-1
V: TRBV3-1
CDR3: CASSLQAGAVNEQFF

J: TRBJ2-3
V: TRBV20-1
CDR3: CSARDFSGGTLDTQYF

J: TRBJ2-5
V: TRBV5-1
CDR3: CASKLPYQETQYF

J: TRBJ2-7
V: TRBV10-3
CDR3: CAITSGHSYEQYF

J: TRBJ2-1
V: TRBV3-1
CDR3: CASSQLGSYNEQFF

J: TRBJ1-1
V: TRBV2
CDR3: CASTFGGRGTEAFF

J: TRBJ1-3
V: TRBV27
CDR3: CASSTGTLSGNTIYF

J: TRBJ1-1
V: TRBV4-3
CDR3: CASSHLDRGPTEAFF

J: TRBJ2-3
V: TRBV25-1
CDR3: CASSLGRLGTDTQYF

J: TRBJ2-1
V: TRBV20-1
CDR3: CSASLANNEQFF

J: TRBJ2-2
V: TRBV6-5
CDR3: CASSYGAGTRTGELFF

J: TRBJ2-2
V: TRBV10-3
CDR3: CAISEKRDFTGELFF

J: TRBJ2-4
V: TRBV6-1
CDR3: CASSGQGSFDIQYF

J: TRBJ2-3
V: TRBV10-3
CDR3: CAISESADGDTQYF

J: TRBJ2-4
V: TRBV7-2
CDR3: CASSLDSRLAKNIQYF

J: TRBJ1-5
V: TRBV4-1
CDR3: CASSKGDRGNQPQHF

J: TRBJ2-2
V: TRBV5-1
CDR3: CASRSTTSGSFTGELFF

J: TRBJ2-2
V: TRBV6-2/TRBV6-3
CDR3: CASSSNRGAGELFF

J: TRBJ1-2
V: TRBV7-8
CDR3: CASSLGPVGGYTF